The 2 T cell receptor beta chains below were found in one sample sequenced in a study of T cells in severe cutaneous drug reactions. TCR subtype-specific primers in iRepertoire multiplex PCR prepared libraries for bulk and single-cell sequencing. Reprocessing the multiplex PCR reads, TCRdb reports a single entry for every CDR3 protein and omits DNA. The sample is made up of some 1,500 distinct CDR3 sequences, and the top ten hold 14% of it. Carbamazepine had induced Stevens-Johnson syndrome or toxic epidermal necrolysis in the sequenced donors. The sample comprised PBMCs. The receptors shown here come from a human donor with Stevens-Johnson syndrome, a severe cutaneous drug reaction.

This clonotype counts as large (0.1 to 1%) by frequency. This chain links TRBV6-1 with TRBJ2-5; TCRdb selects TRBD1, and the lack of DNA leaves this call unchecked. CDR1 is MNHNS and CDR2 is SASEGT in the germline V gene. This CDR3 contains 15 residues. The CDR3 sequence is CASSPRVGVGETQYF.

This clonotype ranks as medium-sized in terms of frequency. This rearrangement joins TRBV6-1 to TRBJ1-1; the TRBD1 assignment by TCRdb is unverifiable without DNA. The germline gives CDR1 MNHNS, CDR2 SASEGT. The CDR3 loop spans 14 amino acids. The CDR3 loop reads CASSLTGQNTEAFF.